The 17 T cell receptor beta chains below were found in one sample sequenced in a study of blood T cell repertoires in COVID-19. Libraries were prepared by immunoSEQ multiplex PCR; TCRdb keeps only in-frame clonotypes and omits some of them. The top ten clones hold roughly a fifth of a sample with roughly 72,000 clones, about 88% of them seen once. Sequencing was done on a sample of peripheral blood. These receptors came from a human donor in a cohort sampled during active COVID-19.

The rearrangement joins TRBV29-1 to TRBJ1-5; the D gene is possibly TRBD1 (6 bases). Germline assignment: CDR1 SQVTM and CDR2 ANQGSEA. There are 15 residues in the CDR3. Trimming stripped 6 bases from V and 3 bases from J, with 18 bases between. CDR3 nucleotide sequence: TGCAGCGTGGGGGGGGGCAGGCACAACAATCAGCCCCAGCATTTT. Translation: CSVGGGRHNNQPQHF.

This rearrangement joins TRBV5-1 to TRBJ2-3; no definite D call. Trimming took 0 bases from V and 0 from J, leaving 17 bases between them. The germline V gene has CDR1 SGHRS and CDR2 YFSETQ. This CDR3 spans 18 amino acids. The CDR3 region is CASSLVPTTTPSTDTQYF. For the CDR3, the DNA is TGCGCCAGCAGCTTGGTGCCCACCACTACTCCTAGCACAGATACGCAGTATTTT. The full variable domain, its missing parts supplied by reference TRBV5-1 and TRBJ2-3, is KAGVTQTPRYLIKTRGQQVTLSCSPISGHRSVSWYQQTPGQGLQFLFEYFSETQRNKGNFPGRFSGRQFSNSRSEMNVSTLELGDSALYLCASSLVPTTTPSTDTQYFGPGTRLTVL.

V usage is TRBV7-9 and J usage is TRBJ2-3; D unresolved. This CDR3 has 13 amino acids. The V end lost 5 bases, the J end lost 1 base, and 7 bases lay between the germline ends. Germline CDR1 reads SEHNR; CDR2 reads FQNEAQ (reference sequence). For the CDR3, the DNA is TGTGCCAGCAGCCCTTCCGGCACAGATACGCAGTATTTT. Encoded protein: CASSPSGTDTQYF.

This chain links TRBV27 with TRBJ2-3; D unclear. Deletions cut 1 base from V and 1 base from J, with 12 bases between. Germline V lookup: CDR1 MNHEY, CDR2 SMNVEV (reference sequence). This CDR3 has 16 amino acids. The CDR3 is CASSLLSRRGTDTQYF. Written as DNA, the CDR3 is TGTGCCAGCAGTTTATTGTCCAGACGGGGCACAGATACGCAGTATTTT.

The CDR3, as DNA: TGTGCCAGCAGCCAGCCACCCCCCCGGGGAGAGCAGTACTTC. Its translation: CASSQPPPRGEQYF. The chain has TRBV14 and TRBJ2-7; D possibly corresponds to TRBD2 (5 bases). V was cut by 3 bases and J by 7 bases, with 16 bases left in between. Germline CDR1 reads SGHDN; CDR2 reads FVKESK. The CDR3 covers 14 residues.

The chain couples TRBV6-5 to TRBJ2-2, with a weak D call TRBD1 (6 bases). Germline assignment: CDR1 MNHEY and CDR2 SVGAGI. The CDR3 is 14 amino acids. V lost 1 base and J lost 4, with 7 bases in between. The CDR3 loop reads CASSYLDSTGELFF. The DNA for the CDR3 is TGTGCCAGCAGTTACTTGGACAGCACCGGGGAGCTGTTTTTT.

Only one count was recorded for this clone. CDR3 amino acids: CASSLGSGGAPETQYF. In DNA form, the CDR3 reads TGTGCCAGCAGCTTGGGTAGCGGGGGGGCCCCAGAGACCCAGTACTTC. The J gene is TRBJ2-5, the V gene TRBV5-6; 11 positions agree with TRBD2. The germline V gene encodes CDR1 SGHDT and CDR2 YYEEEE. The CDR3 spans 16 residues. V trimming: 0 bases; J trimming: 4 bases; junction bases outside the gene matches: 5.

The chain links TRBV19 to TRBJ2-7; 7 bases fit TRBD1. The CDR3 is made up of 15 amino acids. In germline, CDR1 is LNHDA, CDR2 SQIVND (reference sequence). J was trimmed by 3 bases and V by 3 bases; bases with no gene match: 8. The DNA for the CDR3 is TGTGCCAGTAGTATTAAAGACAGGGCAGGCTACGAGCAGTACTTC. Translated, it gives CASSIKDRAGYEQYF.

This chain connects TRBV9 to TRBJ1-5, with D possibly being TRBD1 (5 bases). The CDR3 is made up of 15 amino acids. From germline, CDR1 is SGDLS and CDR2 YYNGEE. Trimming stripped 4 bases from V and 4 bases from J, with 15 bases between. This CDR3 reads CASSPDGGGNQPQHF. The CDR3 coding sequence is TGTGCCAGCAGCCCAGACGGCGGGGGGAATCAGCCCCAGCATTTT.

The rearrangement links TRBV7-8 to TRBJ2-5, with TRBD2 matching over 10 bases. Trimming took 5 bases from V and 1 from J; bases not matched to a gene: 7. Germline-derived CDR1 and CDR2 are SGHVS and FQNEAQ. This CDR3 has 16 amino acids. The CDR3, as DNA: TGTGCCAGCAGCCCACCTAGCGGGAGAGTCCAAGAGACCCAGTACTTC. Translated: CASSPPSGRVQETQYF.

This chain joins TRBV6-5 and TRBJ1-2, with 8 bases that match TRBD1. V lost 2 bases, J lost 7 bases, and 6 bases stayed unmatched. The CDR3 is 14 amino acids. Looked up from germline, CDR1 is MNHEY and CDR2 is SVGAGI. This CDR3 is CASSYGQGAFGYTF. The CDR3 DNA reads as TGTGCCAGCAGTTACGGGCAGGGGGCCTTTGGCTACACCTTC.

CDR3 in DNA: TGCAGCGGGGGGAGGGATAGCACAGATACGCAGTATTTT. Translated, it gives CSGGRDSTDTQYF. The rearrangement links TRBV29-1 to TRBJ2-3; 7 bases match TRBD2. CDR3 length equals 13 residues. The V segment lost 7 bases and the J segment 0 bases; nucleotides outside the gene matches: 4. Germline CDR1 SQVTM, CDR2 ANQGSEA.

J is TRBJ2-1 and V is TRBV7-3, with D possibly TRBD2 on 6 matching bases. Germline CDR1 and CDR2: SGHTA and FQGTGA. This CDR3 comprises 16 residues. V shed 2 bases and J shed 0 bases, with 11 bases lying between them. Written as DNA, the CDR3 is TGTGCCAGCAGCTTACTGGCGGGGACCTCCTACAATGAGCAGTTCTTC. It codes for CASSLLAGTSYNEQFF.

The V call is TRBV5-1, the J call TRBJ2-1; D perhaps matches TRBD2 (5 bases). V lost 0 bases, J lost 2 bases, and 9 bases lay in between. The germline gives CDR1 SGHRS, CDR2 YFSETQ. CDR3 length: 15 amino acids. CDR3 protein: CASSLAAEAYNEQFF. The CDR3 DNA reads TGCGCCAGCAGCTTGGCGGCGGAGGCCTACAATGAGCAGTTCTTC.

Written as DNA, the CDR3 is TGTGCCATCAGTGGAGGCGGGACAGGGACCTACAATGAGCAGTTCTTC. Residues: CAISGGGTGTYNEQFF. The V gene is TRBV10-3, the J gene TRBJ2-1; TRBD1 matches 9 bases. Germline CDR1 ENHRY, CDR2 SYGVKD. The CDR3 is made up of 16 amino acids. V lost 4 bases, J lost 2 bases, and 6 bases stayed unmatched.

The chain is built from TRBV5-1 and TRBJ2-2, with TRBD2 matching over 8 bases. The CDR3 has 15 residues. Trimming removed 6 bases from V and 4 bases from J; junction bases left unmatched: 8. In germline, CDR1 is SGHRS, CDR2 YFSETQ. In DNA form, the CDR3 reads TGCGCCAGCAAACTAGCGGTAGTCAGCACCGGGGAGCTGTTTTTT. This translates into CASKLAVVSTGELFF.

The chain is built from TRBV11-2 and TRBJ2-3; 12 nucleotides line up with TRBD2. Germline CDR1 reads SGHAT; CDR2 reads FQNNGV. The CDR3 contains 15 residues. V was pared by 3 bases and J by 5 bases, with 3 bases of the junction left unmatched. Written as DNA, the CDR3 is TGTGCCAGCAGCTTTCTAGCGGGGGGGCAAGATACGCAGTATTTT. As protein: CASSFLAGGQDTQYF.